This is a list of T cell receptor beta chains from one sample in a study of brain T cells in children with intractable seizures. The repertoire was sequenced with immunoSEQ multiplex PCR; TCRdb's copy has only in-frame clones and lacks some. The sample yields about 350,000 clones, over 90% seen once. This specimen consisted of peripheral blood, obtained 4 to 6 months after surgery. Receptors were obtained from a boy in the first two years of life with tuberous sclerosis and intractable seizures. Each CDR3 is given with its conserved first and last residue. D genes are given only for firm matches. A clone size is listed for some rows: how often the clone was seen (once, few, many), or a class if it is expanded.

CDR3 length: 13; V gene: TRBV27; D gene: .; J gene: TRBJ2-5; clone size: .; CDR3 protein: CASSNWAGETQYF; CDR3 DNA: TGTGCCAGCAGCAATTGGGCGGGGGAGACCCAGTACTTC
CDR3 length: 15; V gene: TRBV6-5; D gene: .; J gene: TRBJ2-1; clone size: .; CDR3 protein: CASSYPEGAGNEQFF; CDR3 DNA: TGTGCCAGCAGTTACCCGGAGGGAGCTGGGAATGAGCAGTTCTTC
CDR3 length: 16; V gene: TRBV4-2; D gene: .; J gene: TRBJ2-3; clone size: .; CDR3 protein: CASSQEPYSSTDTQYF; CDR3 DNA: TGTGCCAGCAGCCAAGAGCCCTACTCTAGCACAGATACGCAGTATTTT
CDR3 length: 18; V gene: TRBV18; D gene: .; J gene: TRBJ1-4; clone size: .; CDR3 protein: CASSPPDWGLSGGEKLFF; CDR3 DNA: TGTGCCAGCTCACCACCGGATTGGGGGTTGAGCGGGGGCGAAAAACTGTTTTTT
CDR3 length: 15; V gene: TRBV11-3; D gene: .; J gene: TRBJ2-2; clone size: .; CDR3 protein: CASSLSGSNTGELFF; CDR3 DNA: TGTGCCAGCAGCTTAAGCGGGTCGAACACCGGGGAGCTGTTTTTT
CDR3 length: 14; V gene: TRBV10-3; D gene: .; J gene: TRBJ1-1; clone size: .; CDR3 protein: CASQRRDLNTEAFF; CDR3 DNA: TGTGCCTCCCAGCGGAGGGACCTGAACACTGAAGCTTTCTTT
CDR3 length: 16; V gene: TRBV19; D gene: .; J gene: TRBJ2-6; clone size: .; CDR3 protein: CASRPRLLSGANVLTF; CDR3 DNA: TGTGCCAGTAGGCCCCGGCTCCTCTCTGGGGCCAACGTCCTGACTTTC
CDR3 length: 17; V gene: TRBV19; D gene: TRBD1; J gene: TRBJ1-6; clone size: .; CDR3 protein: CASSEGTGLSYNSPLHF; CDR3 DNA: TGTGCCAGTAGTGAAGGGACAGGGCTCTCCTATAATTCACCCCTCCACTTT
CDR3 length: 15; V gene: TRBV30; D gene: .; J gene: TRBJ2-2; clone size: .; CDR3 protein: CAGTHIGTNTGELFF; CDR3 DNA: TGTGCCGGTACCCATATCGGGACGAACACCGGGGAGCTGTTTTTT
CDR3 length: 12; V gene: TRBV30; D gene: TRBD2; J gene: TRBJ2-7; clone size: .; CDR3 protein: CAWGGLAPEQYF; CDR3 DNA: TGTGCCTGGGGGGGACTAGCCCCCGAGCAGTACTTC
CDR3 length: 14; V gene: TRBV27; D gene: .; J gene: TRBJ1-1; clone size: .; CDR3 protein: CASSFSGVGTEAFF; CDR3 DNA: TGTGCCAGCAGTTTTTCAGGGGTCGGGACTGAAGCTTTCTTT
CDR3 length: 16; V gene: TRBV7-9; D gene: .; J gene: TRBJ2-1; clone size: .; CDR3 protein: CASSLLRGSSYNEQFF; CDR3 DNA: TGTGCCAGCAGCTTATTACGGGGTAGCTCCTACAATGAGCAGTTCTTC
CDR3 length: 16; V gene: TRBV11-3; D gene: TRBD2; J gene: TRBJ2-3; clone size: .; CDR3 protein: CASSDYSGRDTDTQYF; CDR3 DNA: TGTGCCAGCAGTGATTATAGCGGGAGGGACACAGATACGCAGTATTTT
CDR3 length: 16; V gene: TRBV19; D gene: TRBD2; J gene: TRBJ2-7; clone size: .; CDR3 protein: CASSIYPQRELEEQYF; CDR3 DNA: TGTGCCAGTAGTATCTACCCCCAGCGGGAGTTGGAAGAGCAGTACTTC
CDR3 length: 16; V gene: TRBV24-1; D gene: TRBD2; J gene: TRBJ2-1; clone size: .; CDR3 protein: CATSDKVTSGSNEQFF; CDR3 DNA: TGTGCCACCAGTGATAAAGTGACTAGCGGGAGCAATGAGCAGTTCTTC
CDR3 length: 18; V gene: TRBV12-5; D gene: .; J gene: TRBJ1-5; clone size: .; CDR3 protein: CASGFYAQIGTANQPQHF; CDR3 DNA: TGTGCTAGTGGTTTTTACGCGCAAATCGGGACGGCGAATCAGCCCCAGCATTTT
CDR3 length: 11; V gene: TRBV7-2; D gene: .; J gene: TRBJ1-1; clone size: few; CDR3 protein: CASSWPAEAFF; CDR3 DNA: TGTGCCAGCAGCTGGCCGGCTGAAGCTTTCTTT
CDR3 length: 15; V gene: TRBV5-5; D gene: TRBD1; J gene: TRBJ1-1; clone size: .; CDR3 protein: CASSLAGQADTEAFF; CDR3 DNA: TGTGCCAGCAGCTTGGCAGGACAGGCTGACACTGAAGCTTTCTTT
CDR3 length: 17; V gene: TRBV5-1; D gene: TRBD2; J gene: TRBJ2-7; clone size: .; CDR3 protein: CASSLDGGLLAGDEQYF; CDR3 DNA: TGCGCCAGCAGCTTGGATGGTGGTTTGCTAGCGGGAGACGAGCAGTACTTC
CDR3 length: 14; V gene: TRBV2; D gene: .; J gene: TRBJ1-2; clone size: .; CDR3 protein: CASSDSRINYGYTF; CDR3 DNA: TGTGCCAGCAGTGATAGCAGGATAAACTATGGCTACACCTTC
CDR3 length: 16; V gene: TRBV5-1; D gene: .; J gene: TRBJ2-7; clone size: .; CDR3 protein: CASSSTSGTDYYEQYF; CDR3 DNA: TGCGCCAGCAGCTCAACATCCGGGACGGACTACTACGAGCAGTACTTC
CDR3 length: 14; V gene: TRBV21-1; D gene: .; J gene: TRBJ2-2; clone size: .; CDR3 protein: CASSNTSGTGELFF; CDR3 DNA: TGTGCCAGCAGCAACACTAGCGGGACCGGGGAGCTGTTTTTT
CDR3 length: 13; V gene: TRBV18; D gene: .; J gene: TRBJ2-7; clone size: .; CDR3 protein: CASSPTEPYEQYF; CDR3 DNA: TGTGCCAGCTCACCCACAGAGCCCTACGAGCAGTACTTC
CDR3 length: 13; V gene: TRBV5-4; D gene: .; J gene: TRBJ2-3; clone size: .; CDR3 protein: CASSLRGTDTQYF; CDR3 DNA: TGTGCCAGCAGCTTACGGGGCACAGATACGCAGTATTTT
CDR3 length: 15; V gene: TRBV5-4; D gene: TRBD2; J gene: TRBJ2-3; clone size: .; CDR3 protein: CASSFPGGNTDTQYF; CDR3 DNA: TGTGCCAGCAGCTTTCCCGGGGGGAACACAGATACGCAGTATTTT
CDR3 length: 14; V gene: TRBV9; D gene: TRBD1; J gene: TRBJ1-1; clone size: once; CDR3 protein: CASSPHLEGGEAFF; CDR3 DNA: TGTGCCAGCAGCCCCCACTTGGAAGGGGGCGAAGCTTTCTTT
CDR3 length: 13; V gene: TRBV19; D gene: .; J gene: TRBJ1-5; clone size: .; CDR3 protein: CASSTLTATIKHF; CDR3 DNA: TGTGCCAGTAGTACCTTGACAGCAACTATAAAGCATTTT
CDR3 length: 14; V gene: TRBV7-9; D gene: .; J gene: TRBJ2-3; clone size: .; CDR3 protein: CASSFQGPGDTQYF; CDR3 DNA: TGTGCCAGCAGCTTCCAAGGGCCAGGAGATACGCAGTATTTT
CDR3 length: 18; V gene: TRBV7-9; D gene: .; J gene: TRBJ1-1; clone size: .; CDR3 protein: CASRQSSFGRGKNTEAFF; CDR3 DNA: TGTGCCAGCAGACAATCAAGTTTTGGCCGAGGGAAGAACACTGAAGCTTTCTTT
CDR3 length: 18; V gene: TRBV21-1; D gene: .; J gene: TRBJ1-5; clone size: once; CDR3 protein: CASSKFDGQEYSNQPQHF; CDR3 DNA: TGTGCCAGCAGCAAATTTGACGGACAGGAGTATAGCAATCAGCCCCAGCATTTT
CDR3 length: 12; V gene: TRBV6-6; D gene: .; J gene: TRBJ2-3; clone size: once; CDR3 protein: CAGSAGTDTQYF; CDR3 DNA: TGTGCCGGGTCCGCGGGCACAGATACGCAGTATTTT
CDR3 length: 17; V gene: TRBV25-1; D gene: TRBD2; J gene: TRBJ2-2; clone size: .; CDR3 protein: CASTGTSGEPHSGELFF; CDR3 DNA: TGTGCCAGCACCGGGACTAGCGGGGAACCACACAGCGGGGAGCTGTTTTTT
CDR3 length: 16; V gene: TRBV27; D gene: TRBD2; J gene: TRBJ2-1; clone size: .; CDR3 protein: CASSPHPGLVYNEQFF; CDR3 DNA: TGTGCCAGCAGTCCCCACCCGGGACTAGTCTACAATGAGCAGTTCTTC
CDR3 length: 11; V gene: TRBV6-5; D gene: .; J gene: TRBJ1-1; clone size: .; CDR3 protein: CASVWGAEAFF; CDR3 DNA: TGTGCCAGCGTATGGGGGGCTGAAGCTTTCTTT
CDR3 length: 14; V gene: TRBV9; D gene: .; J gene: TRBJ1-3; clone size: .; CDR3 protein: CASSRGGSGNTIYF; CDR3 DNA: TGTGCCAGCAGTCGCGGGGGCAGTGGAAACACCATATATTTT
CDR3 length: 13; V gene: TRBV7-2; D gene: TRBD1; J gene: TRBJ1-2; clone size: .; CDR3 protein: CASSSTGDYGYTF; CDR3 DNA: TGTGCCAGCAGCAGTACAGGGGACTATGGCTACACCTTC
CDR3 length: 13; V gene: TRBV18; D gene: .; J gene: TRBJ2-7; clone size: .; CDR3 protein: CASSPNEGDEQYF; CDR3 DNA: TGTGCCAGCTCACCAAACGAAGGAGACGAGCAGTACTTC
CDR3 length: 14; V gene: TRBV7-9; D gene: .; J gene: TRBJ1-1; clone size: .; CDR3 protein: CASSQVSRNTEAFF; CDR3 DNA: TGTGCCAGCAGCCAGGTGTCCCGGAACACTGAAGCTTTCTTT
CDR3 length: 13; V gene: TRBV27; D gene: TRBD1; J gene: TRBJ2-7; clone size: .; CDR3 protein: CASSETGAWEQYF; CDR3 DNA: TGTGCCAGCAGTGAAACAGGGGCTTGGGAGCAGTACTTC
CDR3 length: 15; V gene: TRBV5-1; D gene: .; J gene: TRBJ2-1; clone size: .; CDR3 protein: CASSLGAGWGNEQFF; CDR3 DNA: TGCGCCAGCAGCTTGGGGGCAGGGTGGGGCAATGAGCAGTTCTTC
CDR3 length: 11; V gene: TRBV14; D gene: .; J gene: TRBJ2-3; clone size: .; CDR3 protein: CASSQTNTQYF; CDR3 DNA: TGTGCCAGCAGCCAAACCAATACGCAGTATTTT
CDR3 length: 15; V gene: TRBV2; D gene: TRBD1; J gene: TRBJ1-2; clone size: .; CDR3 protein: CASSQRPTGDYGYTF; CDR3 DNA: TGTGCCAGCAGTCAACGCCCTACAGGGGACTATGGCTACACCTTC
CDR3 length: 11; V gene: TRBV2; D gene: .; J gene: TRBJ2-7; clone size: .; CDR3 protein: CASSETYEQYF; CDR3 DNA: TGTGCCAGCAGTGAAACCTACGAGCAGTACTTC
CDR3 length: 19; V gene: TRBV12-5; D gene: TRBD2; J gene: TRBJ2-7; clone size: once; CDR3 protein: CASGYPLAGTDSAFYEQYF; CDR3 DNA: TGTGCTAGTGGTTACCCATTAGCGGGAACTGACTCGGCGTTCTACGAGCAGTACTTC
CDR3 length: 15; V gene: TRBV6-1; D gene: .; J gene: TRBJ2-7; clone size: .; CDR3 protein: CASSEGLASILEQYF; CDR3 DNA: TGTGCCAGCAGTGAAGGATTAGCGTCTATTTTGGAGCAGTACTTC
CDR3 length: 13; V gene: TRBV6-1; D gene: .; J gene: TRBJ2-1; clone size: .; CDR3 protein: CASSETIYNEQFF; CDR3 DNA: TGTGCCAGCAGTGAAACCATATACAATGAGCAGTTCTTC
CDR3 length: 16; V gene: TRBV3-1/TRBV3-2; D gene: TRBD2; J gene: TRBJ2-2; clone size: once; CDR3 protein: CASSLQLAWGPGELFF; CDR3 DNA: TGTGCCAGCAGCCTCCAACTAGCGTGGGGACCCGGGGAGCTGTTTTTT
CDR3 length: 14; V gene: TRBV2; D gene: .; J gene: TRBJ1-1; clone size: .; CDR3 protein: CASRRRAKNTEAFF; CDR3 DNA: TGTGCCAGCAGGAGGCGTGCGAAGAACACTGAAGCTTTCTTT
CDR3 length: 13; V gene: TRBV19; D gene: .; J gene: TRBJ2-5; clone size: .; CDR3 protein: CASSTSGRETQYF; CDR3 DNA: TGTGCCAGTAGTACTTCCGGGAGAGAGACCCAGTACTTC
CDR3 length: 17; V gene: TRBV19; D gene: .; J gene: TRBJ1-1; clone size: .; CDR3 protein: CASKGGPSAAGGTEAFF; CDR3 DNA: TGTGCCAGTAAGGGCGGCCCGTCGGCGGCTGGGGGAACTGAAGCTTTCTTT
CDR3 length: 14; V gene: TRBV6-6; D gene: TRBD1; J gene: TRBJ2-7; clone size: few; CDR3 protein: CASSSNRGLYEQYF; CDR3 DNA: TGTGCCAGCAGTTCAAACAGGGGGCTGTACGAGCAGTACTTC
CDR3 length: 14; V gene: TRBV3-1/TRBV3-2; D gene: TRBD2; J gene: TRBJ2-7; clone size: .; CDR3 protein: CASSRTSGVYEQYF; CDR3 DNA: TGTGCCAGCAGCCGGACTAGCGGGGTATACGAGCAGTACTTC
CDR3 length: 14; V gene: TRBV6-1; D gene: TRBD2; J gene: TRBJ2-7; clone size: .; CDR3 protein: CASSEKRGLYEQYF; CDR3 DNA: TGTGCCAGCAGTGAAAAGCGGGGCCTCTACGAGCAGTACTTC
CDR3 length: 12; V gene: TRBV2; D gene: .; J gene: TRBJ1-4; clone size: .; CDR3 protein: CASNGGGQGLFF; CDR3 DNA: TGTGCCAGCAATGGGGGAGGCCAGGGACTGTTTTTT
CDR3 length: 17; V gene: TRBV11-3; D gene: .; J gene: TRBJ2-2; clone size: .; CDR3 protein: CASSSRGPPFNTGELFF; CDR3 DNA: TGTGCCAGCAGCTCTCGGGGGCCCCCCTTTAACACCGGGGAGCTGTTTTTT
CDR3 length: 16; V gene: TRBV7-9; D gene: TRBD1; J gene: TRBJ1-2; clone size: .; CDR3 protein: CASSLAVRGTNYGYTF; CDR3 DNA: TGTGCCAGCAGCTTAGCAGTCAGGGGGACAAACTATGGCTACACCTTC
CDR3 length: 14; V gene: TRBV2; D gene: .; J gene: TRBJ2-3; clone size: .; CDR3 protein: CASRRDGYADTQYF; CDR3 DNA: TGTGCCAGCCGCCGGGACGGCTATGCAGATACGCAGTATTTT
CDR3 length: 11; V gene: TRBV27; D gene: .; J gene: TRBJ2-7; clone size: .; CDR3 protein: CASSPLYEQYF; CDR3 DNA: TGTGCCAGCAGTCCGCTATATGAGCAGTACTTC
CDR3 length: 15; V gene: TRBV6-1; D gene: .; J gene: TRBJ2-2; clone size: .; CDR3 protein: CASSEMGAGSGELFF; CDR3 DNA: TGTGCCAGCAGTGAGATGGGGGCTGGATCGGGGGAGCTGTTTTTT